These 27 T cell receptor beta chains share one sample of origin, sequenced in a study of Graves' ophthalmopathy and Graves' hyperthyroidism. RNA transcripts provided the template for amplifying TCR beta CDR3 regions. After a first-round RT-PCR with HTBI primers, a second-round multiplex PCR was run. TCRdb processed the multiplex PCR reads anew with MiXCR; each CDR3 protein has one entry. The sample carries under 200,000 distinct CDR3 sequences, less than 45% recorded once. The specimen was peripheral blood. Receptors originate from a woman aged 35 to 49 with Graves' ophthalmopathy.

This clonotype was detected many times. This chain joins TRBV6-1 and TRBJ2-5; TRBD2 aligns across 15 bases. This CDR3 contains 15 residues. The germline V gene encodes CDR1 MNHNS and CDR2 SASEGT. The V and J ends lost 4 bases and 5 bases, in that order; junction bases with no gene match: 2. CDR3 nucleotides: TGTGCCAGCAGTGTCGGGACTAGCGGGAGGGAGACCCAGTACTTC. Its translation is CASSVGTSGRETQYF.

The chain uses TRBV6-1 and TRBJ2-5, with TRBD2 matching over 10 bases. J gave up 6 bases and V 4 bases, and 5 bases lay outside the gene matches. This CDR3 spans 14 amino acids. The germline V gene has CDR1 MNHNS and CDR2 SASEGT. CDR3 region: CASSASSGGQTQYF. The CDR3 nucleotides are TGTGCCAGCAGTGCGTCTAGCGGGGGCCAGACCCAGTACTTC.

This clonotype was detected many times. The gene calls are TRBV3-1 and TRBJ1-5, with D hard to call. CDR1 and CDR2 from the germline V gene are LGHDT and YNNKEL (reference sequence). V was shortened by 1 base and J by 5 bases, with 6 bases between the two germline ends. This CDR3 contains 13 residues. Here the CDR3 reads CASSQGVDQPQHF. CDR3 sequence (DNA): TGTGCCAGCAGCCAAGGTGTAGATCAGCCCCAGCATTTT.

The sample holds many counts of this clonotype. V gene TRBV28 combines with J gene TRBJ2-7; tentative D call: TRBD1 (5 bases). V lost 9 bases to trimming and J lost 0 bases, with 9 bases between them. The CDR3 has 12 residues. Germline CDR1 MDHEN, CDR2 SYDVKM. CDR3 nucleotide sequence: TGTGCCAGTACGACAGCCTCCTACGAGCAGTACTTC. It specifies CASTTASYEQYF.

As DNA, the CDR3 is TGTGCCAGCTCTTGGAAGGTGAACACTGAAGCTTTCTTT. Its protein is CASSWKVNTEAFF. The chain is built from TRBV6-2 or TRBV6-3 and TRBJ1-1, with unresolved D. The CDR3 is 13 residues long. The germline CDR1 and CDR2 sequences are MNHEY and SVGEGT. The germline V and J ends were trimmed by 8 bases and 0 bases, with 10 bases remaining between them.

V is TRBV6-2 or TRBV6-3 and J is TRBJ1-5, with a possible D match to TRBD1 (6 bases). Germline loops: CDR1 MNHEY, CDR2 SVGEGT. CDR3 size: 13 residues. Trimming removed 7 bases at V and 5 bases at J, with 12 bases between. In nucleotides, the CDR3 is TGTGCCAGCAATCTACAGGGCCATCAGCCCCAGCATTTT. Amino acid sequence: CASNLQGHQPQHF.

The CDR3: CASSYLAAYEQYF. The CDR3 DNA sequence: TGTGCCAGCAGTTACCTAGCGGCCTACGAGCAGTACTTC. V and J are TRBV6-2 or TRBV6-3 and TRBJ2-7; 7 nucleotides line up with TRBD2. The V gene's germline CDR1 is MNHEY and CDR2 SVGEGT. The CDR3 is made up of 13 amino acids. Trimming removed 2 bases from V and 2 bases from J; junction bases left unmatched: 0.

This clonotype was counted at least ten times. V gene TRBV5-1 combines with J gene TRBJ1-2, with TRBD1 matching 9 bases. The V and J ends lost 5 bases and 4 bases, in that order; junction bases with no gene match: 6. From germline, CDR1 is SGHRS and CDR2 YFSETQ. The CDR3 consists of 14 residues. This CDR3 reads CASRSDRGFYGYTF. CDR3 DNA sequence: TGCGCCAGCAGGTCGGACAGGGGATTCTATGGCTACACCTTC.

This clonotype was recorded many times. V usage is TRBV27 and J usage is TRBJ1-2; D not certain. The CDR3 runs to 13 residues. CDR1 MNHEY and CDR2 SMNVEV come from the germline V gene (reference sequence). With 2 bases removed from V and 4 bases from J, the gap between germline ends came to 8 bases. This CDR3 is CASSLAVGYGYTF. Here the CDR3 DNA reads TGTGCCAGCAGTTTAGCAGTTGGCTATGGCTACACCTTC.

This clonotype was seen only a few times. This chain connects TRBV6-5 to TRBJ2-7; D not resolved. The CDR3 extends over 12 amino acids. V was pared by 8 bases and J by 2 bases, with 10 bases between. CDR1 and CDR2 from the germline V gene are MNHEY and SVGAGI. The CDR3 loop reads CASGDTAYEQYF. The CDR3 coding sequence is TGTGCCAGCGGCGACACTGCCTACGAGCAGTACTTC.

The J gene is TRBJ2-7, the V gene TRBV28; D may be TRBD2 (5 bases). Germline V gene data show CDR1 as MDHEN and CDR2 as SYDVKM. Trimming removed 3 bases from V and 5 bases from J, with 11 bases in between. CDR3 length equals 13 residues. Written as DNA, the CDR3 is TGTGCCAGCAGTTTGGCTAGCCGGAACGAGCAGTACTTC. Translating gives CASSLASRNEQYF.

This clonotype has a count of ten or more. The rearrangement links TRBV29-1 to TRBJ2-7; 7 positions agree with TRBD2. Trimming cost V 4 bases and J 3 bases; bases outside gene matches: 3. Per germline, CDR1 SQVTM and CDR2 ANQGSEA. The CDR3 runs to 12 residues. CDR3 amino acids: CSVGVAGYEQYF. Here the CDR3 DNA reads TGCAGCGTTGGGGTAGCGGGCTACGAGCAGTACTTC.

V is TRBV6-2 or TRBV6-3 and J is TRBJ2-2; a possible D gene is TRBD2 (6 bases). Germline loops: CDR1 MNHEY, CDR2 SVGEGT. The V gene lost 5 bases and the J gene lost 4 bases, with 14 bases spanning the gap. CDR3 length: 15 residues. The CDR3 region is CASSRGTVATGELFF. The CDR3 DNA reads TGTGCCAGCAGTCGGGGGACGGTTGCCACCGGGGAGCTGTTTTTT.

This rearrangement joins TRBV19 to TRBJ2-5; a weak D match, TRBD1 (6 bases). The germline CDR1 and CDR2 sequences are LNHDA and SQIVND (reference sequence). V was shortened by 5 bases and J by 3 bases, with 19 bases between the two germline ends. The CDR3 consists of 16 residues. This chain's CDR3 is CASSLSGAISEETQYF. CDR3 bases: TGTGCCAGTAGTTTATCAGGGGCCATATCGGAAGAGACCCAGTACTTC. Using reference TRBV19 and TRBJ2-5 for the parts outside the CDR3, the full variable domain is DGGITQSPKYLFRKEGQNVTLSCEQNLNHDAMYWYRQDPGQGLRLIYYSQIVNDFQKGDIAEGYSVSREKKESFPLTVTSAQKNPTAFYLCASSLSGAISEETQYFGPGTRLLVL.

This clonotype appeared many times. The chain's CDR3 is CASSNPTTGGDEQYF. The CDR3 DNA is TGCGCCAGCAGCAATCCGACGACAGGGGGCGACGAGCAGTACTTC. The genes are TRBV5-1 and TRBJ2-7; 10 nucleotides line up with TRBD1. The CDR3 runs to 15 residues. Germline V gene sequence: CDR1 SGHRS, CDR2 YFSETQ. The junction had 9 bases not matched to a gene; V was cut back by 4 bases and J by 5 bases. The full variable domain, its missing parts supplied by reference TRBV5-1 and TRBJ2-7, is KAGVTQTPRYLIKTRGQQVTLSCSPISGHRSVSWYQQTPGQGLQFLFEYFSETQRNKGNFPGRFSGRQFSNSRSEMNVSTLELGDSALYLCASSNPTTGGDEQYFGPGTRLTVT.

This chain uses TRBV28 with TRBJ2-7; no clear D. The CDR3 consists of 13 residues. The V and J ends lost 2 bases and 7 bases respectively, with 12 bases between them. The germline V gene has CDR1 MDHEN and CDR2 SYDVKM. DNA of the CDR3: TGTGCCAGCAGTTTAACCTCCCGGTGGGAGCAGTACTTC. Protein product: CASSLTSRWEQYF.

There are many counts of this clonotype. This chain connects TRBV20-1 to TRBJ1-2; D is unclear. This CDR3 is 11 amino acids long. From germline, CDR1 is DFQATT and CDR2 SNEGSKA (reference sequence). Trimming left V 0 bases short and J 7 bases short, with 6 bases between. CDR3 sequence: CSARDSLGYTF. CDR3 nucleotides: TGCAGTGCTAGAGACTCCCTTGGCTACACCTTC.

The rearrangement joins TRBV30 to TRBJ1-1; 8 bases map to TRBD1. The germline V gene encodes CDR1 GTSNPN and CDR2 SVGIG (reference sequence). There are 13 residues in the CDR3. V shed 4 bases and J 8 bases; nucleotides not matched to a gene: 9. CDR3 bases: TGTGCCTGGACCATACAGGGGGGAAGGGAAGCTTTCTTT. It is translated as CAWTIQGGREAFF.

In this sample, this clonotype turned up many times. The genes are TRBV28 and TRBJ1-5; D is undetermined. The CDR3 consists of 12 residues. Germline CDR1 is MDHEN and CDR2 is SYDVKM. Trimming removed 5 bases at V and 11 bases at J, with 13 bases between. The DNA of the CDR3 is TGTGCCAGCAGTCTGACGGTTGAGGCCCAGCATTTT. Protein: CASSLTVEAQHF.

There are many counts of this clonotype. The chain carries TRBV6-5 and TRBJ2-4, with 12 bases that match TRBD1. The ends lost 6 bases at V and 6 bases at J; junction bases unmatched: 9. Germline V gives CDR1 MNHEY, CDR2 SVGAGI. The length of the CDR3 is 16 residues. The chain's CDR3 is CASRSGTGGFGNIQYF. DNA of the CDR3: TGTGCCAGCAGGAGTGGGACAGGGGGCTTTGGAAACATTCAGTACTTC.

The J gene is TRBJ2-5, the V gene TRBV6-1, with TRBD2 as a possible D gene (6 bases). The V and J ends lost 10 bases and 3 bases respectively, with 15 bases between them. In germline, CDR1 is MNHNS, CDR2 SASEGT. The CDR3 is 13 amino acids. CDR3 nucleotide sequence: TGTGCCACCCTTCCTGGCGGGGAAGAGACCCAGTACTTC. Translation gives CATLPGGEETQYF.

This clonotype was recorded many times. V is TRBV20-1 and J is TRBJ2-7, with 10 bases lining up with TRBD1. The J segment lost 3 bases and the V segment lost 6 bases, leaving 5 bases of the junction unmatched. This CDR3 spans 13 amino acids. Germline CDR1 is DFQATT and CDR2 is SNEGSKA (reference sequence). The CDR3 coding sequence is TGCAGTGCCGAGGGACAGGGGTTCTACGAGCAGTACTTC. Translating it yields CSAEGQGFYEQYF.

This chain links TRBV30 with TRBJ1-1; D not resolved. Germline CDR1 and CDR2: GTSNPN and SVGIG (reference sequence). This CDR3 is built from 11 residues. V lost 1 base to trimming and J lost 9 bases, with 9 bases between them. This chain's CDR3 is CAWSEGVKAFF. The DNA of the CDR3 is TGTGCCTGGAGTGAAGGCGTTAAAGCTTTCTTT. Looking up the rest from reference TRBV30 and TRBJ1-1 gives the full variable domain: SQTIHQWPATLVQPVGSPLSLECTVEGTSNPNLYWYRQAAGRGLQLLFYSVGIGQISSEVPQNLSASRPQDRQFILSSKKLLLSDSGFYLCAWSEGVKAFFGQGTRLTVV.

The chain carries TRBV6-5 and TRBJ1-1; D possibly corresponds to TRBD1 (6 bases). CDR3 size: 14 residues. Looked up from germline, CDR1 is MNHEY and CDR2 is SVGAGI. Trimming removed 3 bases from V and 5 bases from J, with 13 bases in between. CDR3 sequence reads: CASSYQGGGTEAFF. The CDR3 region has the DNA TGTGCCAGCAGTTATCAGGGAGGGGGGACTGAAGCTTTCTTT.

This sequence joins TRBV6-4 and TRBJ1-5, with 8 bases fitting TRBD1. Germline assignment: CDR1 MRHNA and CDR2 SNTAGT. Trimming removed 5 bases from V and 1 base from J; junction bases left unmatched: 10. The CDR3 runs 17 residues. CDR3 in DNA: TGTGCCAGCAGTACCCGATGGACAGGGCTGAGCAATCAGCCCCAGCATTTT. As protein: CASSTRWTGLSNQPQHF.

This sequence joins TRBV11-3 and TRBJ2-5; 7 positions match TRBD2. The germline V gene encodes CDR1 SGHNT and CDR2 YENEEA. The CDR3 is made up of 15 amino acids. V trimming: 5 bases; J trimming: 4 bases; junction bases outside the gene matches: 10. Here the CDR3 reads CASSPGTTGRETQYF. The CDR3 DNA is TGTGCCAGCAGCCCGGGGACTACTGGGCGAGAGACCCAGTACTTC.

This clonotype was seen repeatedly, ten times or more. The CDR3 region has the DNA TGTGCCAGCAGCGTAGGGCCCGGAGGAGGTCAAAAGCAGTACTTC. Protein sequence: CASSVGPGGGQKQYF. This chain uses TRBV9 with TRBJ2-7; possibly TRBD2 for D (5 bases). V dropped 0 bases and J dropped 8 bases, with 18 bases sitting between them. Germline V lookup: CDR1 SGDLS, CDR2 YYNGEE. The CDR3 consists of 15 residues.